A single sample is the source of the 29 T cell receptor beta chains below, sequenced in a study of metastatic and nonmetastatic thyroid tumors. None of the patients had undergone any treatment ahead of thyroid surgery. TCRdb re-called the PCR reads with MiXCR. Of 8,000 to 10,000 clones detected, roughly a quarter appear once; the ten largest clones hold around 15%. The sequencing sample was made of tumor tissue. The source is a female donor with papillary thyroid cancer or a benign thyroid nodule (not recorded which). Some clones in this sample may be carry-over from other donors' samples.

The V call is TRBV24-1, the J call TRBJ2-5; 7 bases match TRBD2. The germline V gene encodes CDR1 KGHDR and CDR2 SFDVKD. J lost 0 bases, V lost 3 bases, and 3 bases had no gene match. The CDR3 runs to 15 residues. The CDR3 loop is CATSDVAGDQETQYF. CDR3 bases: TGTGCCACCAGTGATGTGGCGGGAGACCAAGAGACCCAGTACTTC.

This clone is deemed medium-sized. CDR3 nucleotides: TGTGCCAGCAGCCGACATCGGATTATCTCCGGGGAGCTGTTTTTT. Protein sequence: CASSRHRIISGELFF. The gene calls are TRBV7-8 and TRBJ2-2; D unclear. Germline assignment: CDR1 SGHVS and CDR2 FQNEAQ. The CDR3 extends over 15 amino acids. The V end was cut by 5 bases, the J end by 6 bases, with 16 bases between.

The sample holds many counts of this clone. The rearrangement links TRBV9 to TRBJ1-3; D is unclear. This CDR3 contains 16 residues. Germline V lookup: CDR1 SGDLS, CDR2 YYNGEE. Trimming took 3 bases from V and 0 from J, leaving 13 bases between them. The CDR3 protein is CASSDSQRLSGNTIYF. The CDR3 coding sequence is TGTGCCAGCAGCGATAGTCAGCGCCTCTCTGGAAACACCATATATTTT.

This clone occurred many times. The rearrangement joins TRBV7-8 to TRBJ2-3; TRBD2 matches 8 bases. Germline CDR1 and CDR2: SGHVS and FQNEAQ. Trimming at V came to 1 base and at J to 1 base, leaving 13 bases not matched to a gene. The CDR3 sequence is 19 residues long. Here the CDR3 reads CASSLGPGLVGDGTDTQYF. CDR3 sequence (DNA): TGTGCCAGCAGCTTAGGGCCGGGACTAGTAGGCGATGGCACAGATACGCAGTATTTT. Based on the CDR3 plus reference TRBV7-8 and TRBJ2-3, the full variable domain is GAGVSQSPRYKVAKRGQDVALRCDPISGHVSLFWYQQALGQGPEFLTYFQNEAQLDKSGLPSDRFFAERPEGSVSTLKIQRTQQEDSAVYLCASSLGPGLVGDGTDTQYFGPGTRLTVL.

This clone has a count of ten or more. The V gene is TRBV7-3, the J gene TRBJ2-7; TRBD1 matches at 9 bases. Looked up from germline, CDR1 is SGHTA and CDR2 is FQGTGA. Trimming at V came to 5 bases and at J to 5 bases, leaving 7 bases not matched to a gene. There are 14 residues in the CDR3. The CDR3 DNA sequence: TGTGCCAGCAGCCAAGGGGGACAGGGTCACGAGCAGTACTTC. Protein sequence: CASSQGGQGHEQYF.

In this sample, this clone turned up many times. V usage is TRBV9 and J usage is TRBJ2-1; the match to TRBD1 covers 7 bases. The CDR3 runs to 15 residues. From germline, CDR1 is SGDLS and CDR2 YYNGEE. V shed 4 bases and J 5 bases; nucleotides not matched to a gene: 9. CDR3 sequence (DNA): TGTGCCAGCAGCCCACGACAGGGTCAGGACAATGAGCAGTTCTTC. Residues: CASSPRQGQDNEQFF.

The rearrangement links TRBV7-8 to TRBJ1-2, with 9 bases that match TRBD1. Per germline, CDR1 SGHVS and CDR2 FQNEAQ. The CDR3 runs to 15 residues. V dropped 5 bases and J dropped 5; count of bases not matched to a gene: 9. The chain's CDR3 is CASSRIGTGNYGYTF. DNA for the CDR3: TGTGCCAGCAGCCGCATAGGGACAGGGAATTATGGCTACACCTTC.

This clone has ten or more counts. V usage is TRBV7-2 and J usage is TRBJ2-7; TRBD2 aligns across 9 bases. Losses at the gene ends were 4 bases for V and 4 bases for J; bases not matched to a gene: 2. The germline V gene encodes CDR1 SGHTA and CDR2 FQGNSA. The length of the CDR3 is 13 residues. In DNA, the CDR3 is TGTGCCAGCAGCTCTGCGGGGGGGTACGAGCAGTACTTC. It encodes CASSSAGGYEQYF.

This clone was counted only a few times. A read error may explain this, as a much larger clone is one base away. The same CDR3 also results from other DNA sequences found in this sample. V usage is TRBV5-6 and J usage is TRBJ1-2; D uncertain. Germline assignment: CDR1 SGHDT and CDR2 YYEEEE. Trimming shortened V by 1 base and J by 5 bases, and 15 bases separated the two germline ends. The length of the CDR3 is 15 residues. The CDR3 region is CASSLLGRHLYGYTF. The DNA of the CDR3 is TGTGCCAGCAGCTTGCTCGGACGACACCTGTATGGCTACACCTTC. The full variable domain, its missing parts supplied by reference TRBV5-6 and TRBJ1-2, is DAGVTQSPTHLIKTRGQQVTLRCSPKSGHDTVSWYQQALGQGPQFIFQYYEEEERQRGNFPDRFSGHQFPNYSSELNVNALLLGDSALYLCASSLLGRHLYGYTFGSGTRLTVV.

The chain has TRBV10-2 and TRBJ2-7; TRBD1 might be the D (6 bases). The CDR3 has 13 residues. Germline values: CDR1 WSHSY, CDR2 SAAADI. The V end was cut by 5 bases, the J end by 0 bases, with 8 bases between. The CDR3 loop is CASSWDTSYEQYF. The CDR3 DNA reads TGCGCCAGCAGTTGGGACACCTCCTACGAGCAGTACTTC.

In this sample, this clone is medium-sized (0.01 to 0.1%). The V call is TRBV4-2, the J call TRBJ2-7; the match to TRBD2 covers 8 bases. Trimming cost V 0 bases and J 0 bases; bases outside gene matches: 4. This CDR3 has 16 residues. CDR1 and CDR2 from the germline V gene are LGHNA and YNFKEQ. The CDR3 loop is CASSQDERGRSYEQYF. In DNA, the CDR3 is TGTGCCAGCAGCCAAGACGAGCGGGGGCGCTCCTACGAGCAGTACTTC.

By frequency in the sample, this clone is medium-sized. CDR3 sequence (DNA): TGTGCCAGCAGTGAAGCGGCTGGCTACACCTTC. Translating it yields CASSEAAGYTF. The chain employs TRBV6-1 and TRBJ1-2; D is undetermined. Germline V gives CDR1 MNHNS, CDR2 SASEGT. V was pared by 0 bases and J by 7 bases, with 3 bases between. CDR3 size: 11 residues.

In its sample, this clone was seen many times. The chain uses TRBV5-1 and TRBJ2-3, with 9 bases lining up with TRBD1. Germline assignment: CDR1 SGHRS and CDR2 YFSETQ. CDR3 length: 16 residues. Trimming removed 4 bases from V and 1 base from J; junction bases left unmatched: 7. CDR3 sequence: CASSPEQGARTDTQYF. The CDR3 coding sequence is TGCGCCAGCAGCCCTGAACAGGGGGCACGCACAGATACGCAGTATTTT.

This clone is categorized as medium-sized. The gene calls are TRBV6-1 and TRBJ2-2, with TRBD2 matching over 11 bases. V lost 5 bases to trimming and J lost 3 bases; unmatched junction nucleotides: 5. There are 16 residues in the CDR3. CDR1 is MNHNS and CDR2 is SASEGT in the germline V gene. The CDR3 spells CASSLLAGGYTGELFF. For the CDR3, the DNA is TGTGCCAGCAGTCTTCTAGCGGGAGGATACACCGGGGAGCTGTTTTTT.

This clone showed up just a few times. The chain links TRBV7-9 to TRBJ2-5, with a possible D match to TRBD2 (6 bases). Germline V CDR1 and CDR2: SEHNR, FQNEAQ (reference sequence). This CDR3 is 14 amino acids long. With 1 base removed from V and 5 bases from J, the gap between germline ends came to 11 bases. The CDR3 region is CASSLGGGTETQYF. The CDR3 DNA sequence: TGTGCCAGCAGCTTAGGGGGCGGGACGGAGACCCAGTACTTC. Supplemented by reference TRBV7-9 and TRBJ2-5, the full variable domain reads DTGVSQNPRHKITKRGQNVTFRCDPISEHNRLYWYRQTLGQGPEFLTYFQNEAQLEKSRLLSDRFSAERPKGSFSTLEIQRTEQGDSAMYLCASSLGGGTETQYFGPGTRLLVL.

Details on this clone: At one boundary the junction diverges from the germline segment, which might be a read error. The chain uses TRBV20-1 and TRBJ2-3; no firm D call. The CDR3 is 15 residues long. CDR1 and CDR2 (germline): DFQATT, SNEGSKA (reference sequence). This CDR3 is CSVRTAATPTDTKYF. The CDR3 DNA follows: TGCAGTGTTAGAACGGCGGCCACACCCACAGATACGAAGTATTTT.

This clone was counted ten times or more. The rearrangement uses TRBV7-3 and TRBJ1-6, with unresolved D. Germline values: CDR1 SGHTA, CDR2 FQGTGA. Trimming shortened V by 5 bases and J by 1 base, and 6 bases separated the two germline ends. The CDR3 loop spans 14 amino acids. CDR3 loop: CASSLGSYNSPLHF. The CDR3 nucleotides read TGTGCCAGCAGCCTCGGTTCCTATAATTCACCCCTCCACTTT.

The chain employs TRBV12-3 or TRBV12-4 and TRBJ1-1, with D uncertain. V was pared by 7 bases and J by 6 bases, with 12 bases between. This CDR3 is built from 12 residues. This CDR3 is CASILGTPEAFF. In DNA, the CDR3 is TGTGCCAGCATCCTGGGCACCCCTGAAGCTTTCTTT.

The chain joins TRBV20-1 to TRBJ2-7, with D possibly TRBD1 on 5 matching bases. This CDR3 contains 15 residues. Per germline, CDR1 DFQATT and CDR2 SNEGSKA (reference sequence). V shed 1 base and J shed 1 base, with 14 bases lying between them. This chain's CDR3 is CSARVELGPSYEQYF. CDR3 sequence (DNA): TGCAGTGCTAGAGTGGAGCTGGGGCCATCCTACGAGCAGTACTTC.

The chain carries TRBV20-1 and TRBJ2-3; D unresolved. Trimming removed 0 bases at V and 0 bases at J, with 13 bases between. The CDR3 runs 16 residues. In germline, CDR1 is DFQATT, CDR2 SNEGSKA (reference sequence). The CDR3 bases are TGCAGTGCTAGAGATTGGAAGACAACTAGCACAGATACGCAGTATTTT. It is translated as CSARDWKTTSTDTQYF.

Notes on this clone: This likely comes from a read error, as the CDR3 has no conserved phenylalanine or tryptophan at its end. In DNA form, the CDR3 reads TGTGCCAGCAGCCTTGCGGGACTAGCCGGACTTGGGGCGAGTACCGGGGAGCTGTTTATT. This codes for CASSLAGLAGLGASTGELFI. The chain recombines TRBV13 with TRBJ2-2; 9 bases are shared with TRBD2. With V trimmed by 5 bases and J by 5 bases, 21 bases remained unmatched. This CDR3 is 20 amino acids long. Germline CDR1 is PRHDT and CDR2 is FYEKMQ (reference sequence).

This clone came up a few times. The junction departs from the called germline gene at one end, perhaps through a read error. This chain links TRBV5-1 with TRBJ2-3; D is perhaps TRBD1 (6 bases). The CDR3 runs 15 residues. Germline lookup yields CDR1 SGHRS and CDR2 YFSETQ. The CDR3 DNA reads as TGCGCCAGCAGCCCAGGGACAACTTACACAAATACGCGGTATTTT. Amino acid sequence: CASSPGTTYTNTRYF.

This clone was found many times. V gene TRBV5-5 combines with J gene TRBJ2-1, with TRBD2 matching over 12 bases. V was clipped by 3 bases and J by 7 bases; unmatched bases: 8. The CDR3 covers 16 residues. Per germline, CDR1 SGHKS and CDR2 YYEKEE (reference sequence). The CDR3 region is CASSSRTSGVGNEQFF. The CDR3, as DNA: TGTGCCAGCAGCTCTCGGACTAGCGGGGTAGGGAATGAGCAGTTCTTC. Based on the CDR3 plus reference TRBV5-5 and TRBJ2-1, the full variable domain is DAGVTQSPTHLIKTRGQQVTLRCSPISGHKSVSWYQQVLGQGPQFIFQYYEKEERGRGNFPDRFSARQFPNYSSELNVNALLLGDSALYLCASSSRTSGVGNEQFFGPGTRLTVL.

By sample fraction, this clone is large. Other DNA sequences in the same sample also yield this CDR3. This sequence joins TRBV12-3 or TRBV12-4 and TRBJ2-1; D is unresolved. This CDR3 is built from 13 residues. Trimming pared 1 base from V and 7 bases from J, leaving 8 bases between. The CDR3 reads CASSLGLRNEQFF. DNA of the CDR3: TGTGCCAGCAGTTTAGGTTTGAGGAATGAGCAGTTCTTC.

This clone is deemed medium-sized (0.01 to 0.1%). The chain recombines TRBV4-2 with TRBJ2-7; no reliable D call. CDR3 size: 13 residues. Germline V CDR1 and CDR2: LGHNA, YNFKEQ. Trimming pared 0 bases from V and 6 bases from J, leaving 9 bases between. This CDR3 reads CASSQDTVSEQYF. The CDR3 DNA reads TGTGCCAGCAGCCAAGATACCGTTTCCGAGCAGTACTTC.

A remark on this clone: An end of the junction does not agree with germline; a read error may underlie this. This sequence joins TRBV9 and TRBJ2-1; D not resolved. The length of the CDR3 is 15 residues. Germline V CDR1 and CDR2: SGDLS, YYNGEE. The CDR3, as DNA: TGTGCCAGCAGCGTCAACTCTGGCTCCGACAATGAGCAGTTCTTC. Protein: CASSVNSGSDNEQFF.

By its share, this clone is medium-sized. The chain is built from TRBV7-8 and TRBJ1-2, with D perhaps matching TRBD1 (5 bases). The CDR3 extends over 13 amino acids. Trimming left V 6 bases short and J 0 bases short, with 8 bases between. Germline V gene data show CDR1 as SGHVS and CDR2 as FQNEAQ. CDR3 sequence reads: CASSTGSNYGYTF. The CDR3 nucleotides read TGTGCCAGCAGTACAGGATCTAACTATGGCTACACCTTC.

V and J are TRBV12-3 or TRBV12-4 and TRBJ2-3, with D hard to call. Deletions cut 5 bases from V and 5 bases from J, with 8 bases between. The CDR3 is 12 residues long. This CDR3 is CASSPSRDTQYF. Written as DNA, the CDR3 is TGTGCCAGCAGTCCTTCTAGAGATACGCAGTATTTT.

By share, this clone counts as medium-sized (0.01 to 0.1%). The gene calls are TRBV6-2 or TRBV6-3 and TRBJ2-7; D unclear. This CDR3 comprises 15 residues. Per the germline V gene, CDR1 is MNHEY and CDR2 is SVGEGT. The V gene lost 5 bases and the J gene lost 0 bases, with 14 bases spanning the gap. The CDR3 nucleotides read TGTGCCAGCAGTCCCAATACCATTAGCTCCTACGAGCAGTACTTC. It codes for CASSPNTISSYEQYF.